This TCR beta chain appears in the sequencing data of a study of blood T cells in healthy people across ages. Regarding the study as a whole: Higher diversity and more naive CD4+ cells were features of long-lived donors, compared to aged donors. In older individuals, TCR beta diversity per million T cells was lower, falling roughly linearly with age.

J was trimmed by 1 base and V by 7 bases; bases with no gene match: 4. The CDR3 runs to 14 residues. Sample-barcoded 5' priming and a J-beta primer mix drove a second PCR of about 7 to 12 cycles. Each cDNA molecule was tagged by a template-switch adaptor that had 12 random nucleotides. One entry per CDR3 protein results from TCRdb running MiXCR on the 5' RACE reads. This sample has 760,000 or so distinct CDR3 sequences; about 25% occur once, and the top ten carry 9.4%. This clonotype was counted only a few times. Its antigen is unidentified. The sample was also linked to a second study, of T cells of mothers and their children. Per that study: Three healthy Caucasian mothers and their six children were the donors.

The chain links TRBV12-3 or TRBV12-4 to TRBJ2-5; 9 nucleotides align to TRBD2. The specimen was blood. This receptor was taken from a boy younger than 18 in good health. The CDR3 bases are TGTGCCAGCAACCAACTAGCGGGCCAAGAGACCCAGTACTTC. This sequence encodes CASNQLAGQETQYF.